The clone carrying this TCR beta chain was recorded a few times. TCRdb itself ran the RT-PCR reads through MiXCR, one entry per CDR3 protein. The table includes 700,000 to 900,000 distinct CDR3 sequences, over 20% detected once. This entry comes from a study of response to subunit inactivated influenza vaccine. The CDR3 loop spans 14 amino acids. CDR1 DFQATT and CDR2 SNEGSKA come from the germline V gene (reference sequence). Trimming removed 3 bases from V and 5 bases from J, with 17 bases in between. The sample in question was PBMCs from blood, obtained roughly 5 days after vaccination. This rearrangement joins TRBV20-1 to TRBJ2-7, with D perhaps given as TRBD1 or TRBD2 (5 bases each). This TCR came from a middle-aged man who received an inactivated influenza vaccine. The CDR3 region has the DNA TGCAGTGCTAGGACCGGGACCACCATCCACGAGCAGTACTTC. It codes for CSARTGTTIHEQYF.